This T cell receptor beta chain comes out of a study of radiotherapy plus CTLA-4 blockade in lung cancer. Study-level points and caveats: Following radiotherapy plus ipilimumab, tumor-derived TCR clones expanded in the blood.

Turning to this clone: The antigen is not known.

The length of the CDR3 is 15 residues. Per germline, CDR1 PRHDT and CDR2 FYEKMQ (reference sequence). Unmatched junction bases numbered 5, after V lost 2 bases and J lost 7 bases. Profiled with immunoSEQ multiplex PCR; TCRdb holds only in-frame clones, not every one. The sample contains tens of thousands of clones, around 80% of which appear only once. Here the sequenced sample was peripheral blood, taken from a patient treated with radiotherapy plus ipilimumab. The chain joins TRBV13 to TRBJ2-1, with 10 positions matching TRBD1. This receptor was taken from a human donor with non-small cell lung cancer that progressed on radiotherapy plus ipilimumab. CDR3 residues: CASSLRDRGDNEQFF. DNA of the CDR3: TGTGCCAGCAGCTTAAGGGACAGGGGAGATAATGAGCAGTTCTTC.